These T cell receptor beta chains were read from a single sample in a study of beta chain features in type 1 diabetes. Here immunoSEQ multiplex PCR was the method, and the copy in TCRdb shows in-frame clones only, minus some. The sample shows about 360,000 clones, roughly 12% of them seen only once. The sequencing sample was made of naive CD4+ T cells from blood. These receptors all stem from a woman younger than 30 with type 1 diabetes. Each CDR3 is given with its conserved first and last residue. D genes are given only for firm matches. The size field is filled for only some rows; it gives once, few, many or a size class.

V gene	clone size	J gene	D gene	CDR3 DNA	CDR3 protein
TRBV28	few	TRBJ1-2	TRBD1	TGTGCCAGCAGTTTCAACCCACCTACAGGGGGCAAGGGCTACACCTTC	CASSFNPPTGGKGYTF
TRBV30	few	TRBJ2-5	NA	TGTGCCGGCGGAGGGACGGAGACCCAGTACTTC	CAGGGTETQYF
TRBV11-2	NA	TRBJ2-1	NA	TGTGCCAGCAGCTTATCCAGGGACAATGAGCAGTTCTTC	CASSLSRDNEQFF
TRBV29-1	few	TRBJ1-2	NA	TGCAGCGTCGTACAGGGCGCCGCTAATGGCTACACCTTC	CSVVQGAANGYTF
TRBV7-2	few	TRBJ2-3	TRBD1	TGTGCCAGCAGCTTAGTGACAGGGCCCAGGGCAGATACGCAGTATTTT	CASSLVTGPRADTQYF
TRBV6-1	few	TRBJ1-3	TRBD1	TGTGCCAGCAGTAACAGGGGGCGCGATGGAAACACCATATATTTT	CASSNRGRDGNTIYF
TRBV27	NA	TRBJ2-3	NA	TGTGCCAGCAGTTTGCGGCCGATCGGCACAGATACGCAGTATTTT	CASSLRPIGTDTQYF
TRBV5-4	NA	TRBJ1-1	NA	TGTGCCAGCAGCTTGAACAGTAACACTGAAGCTTTCTTT	CASSLNSNTEAFF
TRBV9	NA	TRBJ2-5	NA	TGTGCCAGCAGCCGTAGGAGTCGCGGAGGGGTACAAGAGACCCAGTACTTC	CASSRRSRGGVQETQYF
TRBV29-1	few	TRBJ1-5	NA	TGCAGCGCTGGGGACGGACAGTATCAGCCCCAGCATTTT	CSAGDGQYQPQHF
TRBV7-3	few	TRBJ1-1	NA	TGTGCCAGCAGCTTAACGTGGGGCGTTGAAGCTTTCTTT	CASSLTWGVEAFF
TRBV19	few	TRBJ1-5	TRBD1	TGTGCCAGTAGTATCTCGGCAGGGGGCCTCGGCAATCAGCCCCAGCATTTT	CASSISAGGLGNQPQHF
TRBV6-6	NA	TRBJ2-1	TRBD1	TGTGCCAGCAGTTACGTCGGGACAGGGGAAGAGCAGTTCTTC	CASSYVGTGEEQFF
TRBV7-9	few	TRBJ2-4	TRBD1	TGTGCCAGCAGCATCGACAGGGGGTCGTTGGAAAACATTCAGTACTTC	CASSIDRGSLENIQYF
TRBV5-6	NA	TRBJ1-1	NA	TGTGCCAGCCAGGGATCCCTGAACACTGAAGCTTTCTTT	CASQGSLNTEAFF
TRBV13	few	TRBJ2-6	NA	TGTGCCAGTACGTGGGACAACTTGTCTGGGGCCAACGTCCTGACTTTC	CASTWDNLSGANVLTF
TRBV9	NA	TRBJ2-7	TRBD2	TGTGCCAGCAGTCTCCTAGCGGGGACCTACGAGCAGTACTTC	CASSLLAGTYEQYF
TRBV18	NA	TRBJ2-2	NA	TGTGCCAGCTCATTTCAGGGGTCGGATCTCGCCGGGGAGCTGTTTTTT	CASSFQGSDLAGELFF
TRBV18	few	TRBJ1-1	NA	TGTGCCAGCTCACAGAGGGGGAGCGACACTGAAGCTTTCTTT	CASSQRGSDTEAFF
TRBV4-3	few	TRBJ2-1	NA	TGCGCCAGCAGCAAAGGGGCGGGGAGCTCCTACAATGAGCAGTTCTTC	CASSKGAGSSYNEQFF
TRBV7-2	few	TRBJ2-5	NA	TGTGCCAGCAGCTTAGGGCGGGGGCTCGAGGAGACCCAGTACTTC	CASSLGRGLEETQYF
TRBV6-4	NA	TRBJ1-1	NA	TGTGCCTCGGGGGGGAACACTGAAGCTTTCTTT	CASGGNTEAFF
TRBV4-1	NA	TRBJ2-5	NA	TGCGCCAGCAGCCAGGGGGGGACAACCCAAGAGACCCAGTACTTC	CASSQGGTTQETQYF
TRBV5-6	few	TRBJ1-6	TRBD1	TGTGCCAGCAGCCGGGACAGGGGATCACCCCTCCACTTT	CASSRDRGSPLHF
TRBV9	few	TRBJ2-1	TRBD2	TGTGCCAGCAGCGCCCGCGGGAGCTCCTACAATGAGCAGTTCTTC	CASSARGSSYNEQFF
TRBV5-1	few	TRBJ2-3	NA	TGCGCCAGCAGCCAGGGTATGTTGTCCTCAGATACGCAGTATTTT	CASSQGMLSSDTQYF
TRBV25-1	few	TRBJ1-2	NA	TGTGCCAGCAGTGAATATCAGGGCCCAGGCTATGGCTACACCTTC	CASSEYQGPGYGYTF
TRBV4-3	few	TRBJ2-3	NA	TGCGCCAGCAGCCAACGGCGACGGGTCACAGATACGCAGTATTTT	CASSQRRRVTDTQYF
TRBV5-4	NA	TRBJ1-1	NA	TGTGCCAGCAGCTTGCGGGGGACGAACACTGAAGCTTTCTTT	CASSLRGTNTEAFF
TRBV2	NA	TRBJ1-2	NA	TGTGCCAGTGTCGGAGATGGCTACACCTTC	CASVGDGYTF